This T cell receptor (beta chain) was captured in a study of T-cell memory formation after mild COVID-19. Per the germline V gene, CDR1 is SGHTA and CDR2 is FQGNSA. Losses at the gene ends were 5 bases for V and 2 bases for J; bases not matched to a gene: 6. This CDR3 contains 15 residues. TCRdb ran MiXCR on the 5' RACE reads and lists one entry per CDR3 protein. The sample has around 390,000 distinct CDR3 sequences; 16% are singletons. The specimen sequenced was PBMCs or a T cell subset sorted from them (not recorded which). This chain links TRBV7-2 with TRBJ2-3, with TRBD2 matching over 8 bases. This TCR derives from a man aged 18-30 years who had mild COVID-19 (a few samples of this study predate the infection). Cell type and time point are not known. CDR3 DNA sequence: TGTGCCAGCAGCCGTCAGCGGGGGATCACAGATACGCAGTATTTT. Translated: CASSRQRGITDTQYF.